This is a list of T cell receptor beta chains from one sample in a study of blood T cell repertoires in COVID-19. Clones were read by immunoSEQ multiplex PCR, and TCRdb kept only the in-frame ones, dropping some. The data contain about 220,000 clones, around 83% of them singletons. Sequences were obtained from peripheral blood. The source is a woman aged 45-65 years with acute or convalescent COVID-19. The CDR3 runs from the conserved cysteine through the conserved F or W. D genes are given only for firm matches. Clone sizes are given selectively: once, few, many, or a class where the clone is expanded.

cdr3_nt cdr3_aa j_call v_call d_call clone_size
TGTGCCAGCAGCCAGGTTTCGACCTACGAGCAGTACTTC CASSQVSTYEQYF TRBJ2-7 TRBV27 . few
TGTGCCAGCAGTTACGCTCCGGGTGAAGAGACCCAGTACTTC CASSYAPGEETQYF TRBJ2-5 TRBV6-5 . .
TGTGCCACCAGCTTGACAGGGGATGGCTACACCTTC CATSLTGDGYTF TRBJ1-2 TRBV24-1 TRBD1 .
TGTGCCAGCAGTTACAGGGGGCCGAACACTGAAGCTTTCTTT CASSYRGPNTEAFF TRBJ1-1 TRBV6-5 TRBD1 .
TGTGCCAGCCGCCTACGGGTTGAGGGTTCCTCCTACGAGCAGTACTTC CASRLRVEGSSYEQYF TRBJ2-7 TRBV5-4 . many
TGTGCCAGCAGCTTACAGGGGGTGGCCTACGAGCAGTACTTC CASSLQGVAYEQYF TRBJ2-7 TRBV11-2 TRBD1 .
TGCGCCAGCAGCTTGGCCGGTCTAGCTGGGGGCTTTAGGACGGTTGAAGCTTTCTTT CASSLAGLAGGFRTVEAFF TRBJ1-1 TRBV5-1 . .
TGTGCCATCAGTGAGTCTCGACAGCCGCCTGTCGAGCAGTACTTC CAISESRQPPVEQYF TRBJ2-7 TRBV10-3 . .
TGTGCCAGTAGCATTCTAGCGGGAGGTAACGAGCAGTACTTC CASSILAGGNEQYF TRBJ2-7 TRBV19 TRBD2 .
TGTGCCAGCAGTCCGGACAGGGGTTTAGATACGCAGTATTTT CASSPDRGLDTQYF TRBJ2-3 TRBV6-2/TRBV6-3 TRBD1 .
TGTGCCTGGAGTAGGGACACTCTGAACACTGAAGCTTTCTTT CAWSRDTLNTEAFF TRBJ1-1 TRBV30 . .
TGTGCCAGCAGCTTCCTCAATGAGCAGTTCTTC CASSFLNEQFF TRBJ2-1 TRBV5-6 . .
TGTGCCAGTAGTATAGAATCTTGGACGAGGGATGGCTACACCTTC CASSIESWTRDGYTF TRBJ1-2 TRBV19 . .
TGTGCCAGCAGCGTAGTACCAGGGACACACACCGGGGAGCTGTTTTTT CASSVVPGTHTGELFF TRBJ2-2 TRBV5-4 . .
TGTGCCAGCTCACACGACAGGGGCCTAACTCAAGAGACCCAGTACTTC CASSHDRGLTQETQYF TRBJ2-5 TRBV18 TRBD1 .
TGCGCCAGCAGCTTGGGGGGAGGCTCGAACACCGGGGAGCTGTTTTTT CASSLGGGSNTGELFF TRBJ2-2 TRBV5-1 . .